This T cell receptor beta chain emerged from a study of blood T cell repertoires in COVID-19. Study information: The cDNA or gDNA used as material had been derived from T cells, B-cell-depleted T cells, or PBMCs.

Clones were sequenced by immunoSEQ multiplex PCR, and TCRdb holds only the in-frame ones, with some missing. The top ten clones hold 2.5% of a sample with approximately 180,000 clones, around 87% of them seen once. The CDR3 has 13 residues. Germline trimming cut 6 bases from V and 1 base from J; bases unmatched to any gene: 3. CDR1 is LNHDA and CDR2 is SQIVND in the germline V gene (reference sequence). This receptor was taken from a man aged 35 to 55 with active or convalescent COVID-19. The sequenced sample consisted of peripheral blood. The rearrangement joins TRBV19 to TRBJ2-7, with TRBD1 identical over 7 bases. CDR3 loop: CASSPGGSYEQYF. The CDR3 coding sequence is TGTGCCAGTAGCCCAGGGGGATCCTACGAGCAGTACTTC. The full variable domain, in which reference TRBV19 and TRBJ2-7 provide the parts outside the CDR3, is DGGITQSPKYLFRKEGQNVTLSCEQNLNHDAMYWYRQDPGQGLRLIYYSQIVNDFQKGDIAEGYSVSREKKESFPLTVTSAQKNPTAFYLCASSPGGSYEQYFGPGTRLTVT.